One sample yielded the 20 T cell receptor beta chains listed below, sequenced in a study of identical twins' blood T cells. TCRdb reanalysed the 5' RACE reads using MiXCR and keeps one entry per CDR3 protein. This table has about 370,000 distinct CDR3 sequences, about 28% appearing once. Sample: PBMCs. These receptors were obtained from a woman aged 18 to 49 in good health.

J is TRBJ2-1 and V is TRBV7-2; 8 positions match TRBD2. The V segment lost 3 bases and the J segment 7 bases; nucleotides outside the gene matches: 11. Germline V gene data show CDR1 as SGHTA and CDR2 as FQGNSA. This CDR3 is built from 16 residues. CDR3 nucleotide sequence: TGTGCCAGCAGCTTTTTATCGGGAGGGCCTTTTAATGAGCAGTTCTTC. Protein product: CASSFLSGGPFNEQFF. The variable domain in full, with the rest retrieved from reference TRBV7-2 and TRBJ2-1, is GAGVSQSPSNKVTEKGKDVELRCDPISGHTALYWYRQSLGQGLEFLIYFQGNSAPDKSGLPSDRFSAERTGGSVSTLTIQRTQQEDSAVYLCASSFLSGGPFNEQFFGPGTRLTVL.

As to this clonotype: This may be a read error, as it is one base from a much larger clone. The V and J genes are TRBV6-2 or TRBV6-3 and TRBJ1-1; D uncertain. This CDR3 spans 14 amino acids. CDR1 is MNHEY, CDR2 SVGEGT, per germline. The CDR3 nucleotides are TGTGTCAGCAGTTACGGTTGGAGCGTGACTGAAGCTTTCTTT. Translated, it gives CVSSYGWSVTEAFF.

This clonotype was recorded a few times. The J gene is TRBJ2-3, the V gene TRBV20-1; D uncertain. Germline-derived CDR1 and CDR2 are DFQATT and SNEGSKA (reference sequence). CDR3 length equals 12 residues. The V end was cut by 5 bases, the J end by 5 bases, with 11 bases between. This chain's CDR3 is CSARRSRDTQYF. The CDR3 region has the DNA TGCAGTGCTCGTAGAAGTAGAGATACGCAGTATTTT.

The sample holds many counts of this clonotype. CDR3 nucleotide sequence: TGTGCCAGCAGTGAGCGGAGGGGGGACGAAAAACTGTTTTTT. Translation gives CASSERRGDEKLFF. The chain employs TRBV27 and TRBJ1-4; weak D call: TRBD1 (6 bases). The CDR3 has 14 residues. V was shortened by 5 bases and J by 8 bases, with 15 bases between the two germline ends. Germline CDR1 is MNHEY and CDR2 is SMNVEV (reference sequence).

The chain couples TRBV7-8 to TRBJ1-2; D is perhaps TRBD1 (6 bases). V lost 6 bases to trimming and J lost 3 bases, with 17 bases between them. Germline V gene lookup returns CDR1 SGHVS and CDR2 FQNEAQ. CDR3 length equals 15 residues. Here the CDR3 reads CASSHAGAFDYGYTF. CDR3 DNA: TGTGCCAGCAGTCACGCAGGGGCTTTTGACTATGGCTACACCTTC.

The chain links TRBV3-1 to TRBJ1-1; 10 nucleotides agree with TRBD1. Germline values: CDR1 LGHDT, CDR2 YNNKEL (reference sequence). This CDR3 spans 15 amino acids. The V segment lost 4 bases and the J segment 5 bases; nucleotides outside the gene matches: 7. CDR3 loop: CASSRWTGGGTEAFF. For the CDR3, the DNA is TGTGCCAGCAGCCGGTGGACAGGGGGGGGTACTGAAGCTTTCTTT.

This sequence joins TRBV11-1 and TRBJ2-1; 8 nucleotides line up with TRBD2. CDR1 is SGHAT and CDR2 is FQDESV in the germline V gene (reference sequence). This CDR3 is 13 amino acids long. Unmatched junction bases numbered 5, after V lost 5 bases and J lost 8 bases. CDR3 in DNA: TGTGCCAGCAGCAGGACTAGCTTCGATGAGCAGTTCTTC. Translating it yields CASSRTSFDEQFF.

The chain carries TRBV6-4 and TRBJ2-7; D gene unclear. The CDR3 runs 14 residues. V lost 1 base to trimming and J lost 2 bases, with 9 bases between them. Looked up from germline, CDR1 is MRHNA and CDR2 is SNTAGT. CDR3 sequence (DNA): TGTGCCAGCAGTGACTTATGGGCCCCCTACGAGCAGTACTTC. Translation: CASSDLWAPYEQYF.

This clonotype was observed a few times. The chain joins TRBV3-1 to TRBJ2-1, with a weak D call TRBD2 (5 bases). This CDR3 has 15 amino acids. Germline V gene lookup returns CDR1 LGHDT and CDR2 YNNKEL (reference sequence). V shed 4 bases and J shed 1 base, with 11 bases lying between them. CDR3 in DNA: TGTGCCAGCAGCCGCGGCGACTATTCCTACAATGAGCAGTTCTTC. This sequence encodes CASSRGDYSYNEQFF.

This clonotype was counted between two and nine times. The chain carries TRBV20-1 and TRBJ2-1; 9 positions agree with TRBD2. This CDR3 is 15 amino acids long. CDR1 DFQATT and CDR2 SNEGSKA come from the germline V gene (reference sequence). The V gene end was trimmed by 6 bases and the J gene end by 1 base; junction bases not matched to a gene: 7. The CDR3 DNA reads TGCAGTGCCAGGAGTCTAGCGGGGTCCTACAATGAGCAGTTCTTC. Protein: CSARSLAGSYNEQFF.

The chain links TRBV4-3 to TRBJ1-4; a possible D gene is TRBD1 (5 bases). The CDR3 totals 15 residues. Per the germline V gene, CDR1 is LGHNA and CDR2 is YSLEER. V lost 6 bases and J 7 bases, leaving 18 bases between the germline ends. The CDR3 DNA is TGCGCCAGCAGGGTAGCGGGTCAGGGCGCTGAAAAACTGTTTTTT. It encodes CASRVAGQGAEKLFF.

The chain employs TRBV27 and TRBJ2-7; no clear D gene. The CDR3 has 13 residues. Germline V gives CDR1 MNHEY, CDR2 SMNVEV (reference sequence). Trimming took 4 bases from V and 0 from J, leaving 7 bases between them. The CDR3 loop is CASSSLDSYEQYF. The CDR3 DNA sequence: TGTGCCAGCAGTTCCTTAGACTCCTACGAGCAGTACTTC.

This clonotype was observed a few times. The V and J genes are TRBV11-2 and TRBJ2-5; D remains unclear. Between the trimmed V and J ends, which lost 1 base and 2 bases, there was a span of 8 bases. Germline CDR1 SGHAT, CDR2 FQNNGV. The CDR3 is made up of 14 amino acids. The CDR3 DNA reads TGTGCCAGCAGCTTAGTATCGCGACAAGAGACCCAGTACTTC. Translation: CASSLVSRQETQYF.

A word on this clonotype: The final CDR3 position lacks the conserved phenylalanine or tryptophan, pointing to a likely read error. The gene calls are TRBV12-3 or TRBV12-4 and TRBJ2-7; weak D call: TRBD2 (6 bases). Trimming took 2 bases from V and 2 from J, leaving 10 bases between them. The CDR3 is 14 residues long. CDR3 region: CASSLSREPYEQYL. The CDR3 bases are TGTGCCAGCAGTTTAAGCCGGGAGCCCTACGAGCAGTACCTC.

The chain couples TRBV5-1 to TRBJ2-1, with D possibly matching TRBD2 (5 bases). The germline V and J ends were trimmed by 4 bases and 6 bases, with 17 bases remaining between them. The length of the CDR3 is 15 residues. Germline-derived CDR1 and CDR2 are SGHRS and YFSETQ. This CDR3 reads CASSPQTMRPNEQFF. CDR3 sequence (DNA): TGCGCCAGCAGCCCACAGACTATGCGGCCCAATGAGCAGTTCTTC. The complete variable domain, with remaining parts taken from reference TRBV5-1 and TRBJ2-1, reads KAGVTQTPRYLIKTRGQQVTLSCSPISGHRSVSWYQQTPGQGLQFLFEYFSETQRNKGNFPGRFSGRQFSNSRSEMNVSTLELGDSALYLCASSPQTMRPNEQFFGPGTRLTVL.

In its sample, this clonotype was seen many times. The V and J genes are TRBV5-1 and TRBJ1-2, with D hard to call. Trimming took 0 bases from V and 1 from J, leaving 10 bases between them. There are 15 residues in the CDR3. Germline V gene data show CDR1 as SGHRS and CDR2 as YFSETQ. This CDR3 is CASSLGLGINYGYTF. The CDR3 DNA reads TGCGCCAGCAGCTTGGGTCTTGGGATTAACTATGGCTACACCTTC.

On this clonotype itself: The germline gene is not matched at one end of the junction; a read error may be the cause. The chain couples TRBV7-9 to TRBJ1-4, with unresolved D. Per the germline V gene, CDR1 is SEHNR and CDR2 is FQNEAQ (reference sequence). The CDR3 runs to 16 residues. The CDR3 DNA reads TGTGCCAGCAGCTTAAAATGGAGTGCAACTAATGAAAAAATGTTTTTT. This translates into CASSLKWSATNEKMFF.

This clonotype came up a few times. This sequence joins TRBV7-9 and TRBJ1-4; D is undetermined. The germline V gene has CDR1 SEHNR and CDR2 FQNEAQ (reference sequence). With 5 bases removed from V and 11 bases from J, the gap between germline ends came to 15 bases. The CDR3 sequence is 13 residues long. The CDR3 protein is CASSTAALGKLFF. The CDR3 bases are TGTGCCAGCAGCACCGCCGCCCTCGGGAAACTGTTTTTT.

The J gene is TRBJ1-5, the V gene TRBV20-1, with D uncertain. Trimming took 5 bases from V and 6 from J, leaving 11 bases between them. The CDR3 extends over 12 amino acids. The V gene's germline CDR1 is DFQATT and CDR2 SNEGSKA (reference sequence). CDR3 in DNA: TGCAGTGCTGCTTCGGGTTCTCAGCCCCAGCATTTT. Translation gives CSAASGSQPQHF.

This clonotype was found a few times. The V call is TRBV13, the J call TRBJ1-1; no clear D. CDR3 length: 12 residues. Between the trimmed V and J ends, which lost 5 bases and 4 bases, there was a span of 8 bases. Germline assignment: CDR1 PRHDT and CDR2 FYEKMQ (reference sequence). This chain's CDR3 is CASSQTSTEAFF. For the CDR3, the DNA is TGTGCCAGCAGCCAGACGAGCACTGAAGCTTTCTTT.